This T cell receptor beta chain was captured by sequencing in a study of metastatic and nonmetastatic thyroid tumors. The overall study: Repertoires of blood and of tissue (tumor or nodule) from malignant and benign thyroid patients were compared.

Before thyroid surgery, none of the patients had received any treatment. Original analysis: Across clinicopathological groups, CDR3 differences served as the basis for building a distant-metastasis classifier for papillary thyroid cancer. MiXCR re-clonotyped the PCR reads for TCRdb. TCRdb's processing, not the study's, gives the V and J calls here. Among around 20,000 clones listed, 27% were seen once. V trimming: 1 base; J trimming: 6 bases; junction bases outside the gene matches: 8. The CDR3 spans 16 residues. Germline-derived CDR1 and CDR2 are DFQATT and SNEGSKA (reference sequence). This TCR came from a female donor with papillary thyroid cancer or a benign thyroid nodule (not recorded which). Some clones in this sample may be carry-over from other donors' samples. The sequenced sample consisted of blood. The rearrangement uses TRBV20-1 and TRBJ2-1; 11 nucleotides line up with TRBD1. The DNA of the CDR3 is TGCAGTGCTAGAGTCCTCGGGACAGGGGGGATCAATGAGCAGTTCTTC. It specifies CSARVLGTGGINEQFF.